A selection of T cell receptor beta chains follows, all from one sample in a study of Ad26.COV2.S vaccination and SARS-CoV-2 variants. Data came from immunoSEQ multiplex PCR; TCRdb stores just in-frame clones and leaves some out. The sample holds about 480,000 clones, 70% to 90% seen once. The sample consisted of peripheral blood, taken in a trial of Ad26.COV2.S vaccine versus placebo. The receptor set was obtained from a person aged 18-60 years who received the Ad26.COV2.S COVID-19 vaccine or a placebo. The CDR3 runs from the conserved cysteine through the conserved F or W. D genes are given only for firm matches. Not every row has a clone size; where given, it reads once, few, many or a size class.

CDR3: CASSLLTSAGYEQYF; DNA: TGTGCCAGCAGCTTATTGACTAGCGCTGGCTACGAGCAGTACTTC; D: TRBD2; size: -; V: TRBV11-2; J: TRBJ2-7
CDR3: CASSLNDRGEAFF; DNA: TGTGCCAGCAGTTTAAACGACAGGGGTGAAGCTTTCTTT; D: TRBD1; size: -; V: TRBV28; J: TRBJ1-1
CDR3: CASLTRISTGELFF; DNA: TGTGCCAGCCTGACCCGCATCTCCACCGGGGAGCTGTTTTTT; D: -; size: -; V: TRBV6-6; J: TRBJ2-2
CDR3: CSASRQLNQPQHF; DNA: TGCAGTGCTAGTAGACAGCTGAATCAGCCCCAGCATTTT; D: -; size: -; V: TRBV20-1; J: TRBJ1-5
CDR3: CASSPWSTDTQYF; DNA: TGTGCCAGCTCACCGTGGAGCACAGATACGCAGTATTTT; D: -; size: -; V: TRBV18; J: TRBJ2-3
CDR3: CASRSRQVQFF; DNA: TGTGCCAGTAGATCCAGACAGGTTCAGTTCTTC; D: -; size: few; V: TRBV19; J: TRBJ2-1
CDR3: CASSARKRPQHF; DNA: TGCGCCAGCAGCGCAAGAAAACGGCCCCAGCATTTT; D: -; size: -; V: TRBV5-1; J: TRBJ1-5
CDR3: CASSVGAASNQPQHF; DNA: TGTGCCAGCAGCGTAGGGGCAGCCAGCAATCAGCCCCAGCATTTT; D: -; size: -; V: TRBV9; J: TRBJ1-5
CDR3: CASSPLGRSSYEQYF; DNA: TGTGCCAGCAGCCCTCTGGGCAGGAGCTCCTACGAGCAGTACTTC; D: -; size: -; V: TRBV14; J: TRBJ2-7
CDR3: CASSMDGNSNQPQHF; DNA: TGTGCCAGTAGTATGGATGGAAATAGCAATCAGCCCCAGCATTTT; D: -; size: -; V: TRBV19; J: TRBJ1-5
CDR3: CASSIQGASQPQHF; DNA: TGTGCCAGTAGTATCCAGGGGGCGTCTCAGCCCCAGCATTTT; D: TRBD1; size: -; V: TRBV19; J: TRBJ1-5
CDR3: CASRATGSGFQPQHF; DNA: TGTGCCAGTAGGGCGACAGGGTCTGGTTTTCAGCCCCAGCATTTT; D: TRBD1; size: -; V: TRBV19; J: TRBJ1-5
CDR3: CASSLGPRPETQYF; DNA: TGTGCCAGCAGCTTGGGGCCGAGGCCAGAGACCCAGTACTTC; D: -; size: once; V: TRBV5-6; J: TRBJ2-5
CDR3: CASATGASSFYNSPLHF; DNA: TGCGCCAGTGCGACAGGAGCCTCTTCTTTTTATAATTCACCCCTCCACTTT; D: -; size: -; V: TRBV5-1; J: TRBJ1-6
CDR3: CASLWGAAHEQYF; DNA: TGTGCCAGCTTATGGGGGGCAGCTCACGAGCAGTACTTC; D: -; size: once; V: TRBV9; J: TRBJ2-7
CDR3: CASSLVPFSTEAFF; DNA: TGTGCCAGCAGCTTGGTACCTTTTAGCACTGAAGCTTTCTTT; D: -; size: -; V: TRBV5-4; J: TRBJ1-1
CDR3: CASSSNQGGGTEAFF; DNA: TGTGCCAGCAGTTCCAACCAAGGCGGAGGCACTGAAGCTTTCTTT; D: -; size: -; V: TRBV6-2/TRBV6-3; J: TRBJ1-1
CDR3: CASSQEVGSGANVLTF; DNA: TGTGCCAGCAGCCAAGAAGTAGGGTCTGGGGCCAACGTCCTGACTTTC; D: -; size: -; V: TRBV3-1/TRBV3-2; J: TRBJ2-6
CDR3: CASSLEGLLNSPLHF; DNA: TGTGCCAGCAGCTTAGAAGGACTCCTAAATTCACCCCTCCACTTT; D: -; size: -; V: TRBV7-9; J: TRBJ1-6
CDR3: CASRLGPRGTEAFF; DNA: TGTGCCAGCAGACTTGGGCCAAGGGGGACTGAAGCTTTCTTT; D: -; size: -; V: TRBV28; J: TRBJ1-1
CDR3: CASSRSNHDTGELFF; DNA: TGTGCCAGCAGCCGGTCCAACCACGACACCGGGGAGCTGTTTTTT; D: -; size: once; V: TRBV27; J: TRBJ2-2
CDR3: CASKPTSGFTGELFF; DNA: TGTGCCAGCAAACCGACTAGCGGGTTCACCGGGGAGCTGTTTTTT; D: TRBD2; size: -; V: TRBV11-2; J: TRBJ2-2
CDR3: CASRLGDRGLPGAEETQYF; DNA: TGTGCAAGTCGCTTAGGCGACAGGGGGTTGCCGGGAGCAGAAGAGACCCAGTACTTC; D: -; size: -; V: TRBV12-2; J: TRBJ2-5
CDR3: CASSLQGSPEAFF; DNA: TGCGCCAGCAGCTTGCAGGGCTCCCCTGAAGCTTTCTTT; D: -; size: -; V: TRBV5-1; J: TRBJ1-1
CDR3: CSADLGETQYF; DNA: TGCAGTGCAGATTTAGGAGAGACCCAGTACTTC; D: -; size: -; V: TRBV20-1; J: TRBJ2-5
CDR3: CASSRDGLNQPQHF; DNA: TGTGCCAGCAGTCGGGACGGCCTTAATCAGCCCCAGCATTTT; D: -; size: -; V: TRBV28; J: TRBJ1-5
CDR3: CASSPRAGSGNTIYF; DNA: TGTGCCAGCAGCCCGAGAGCCGGCTCTGGAAACACCATATATTTT; D: -; size: -; V: TRBV14; J: TRBJ1-3
CDR3: CASSQDRIAGEQYF; DNA: TGCGCCAGCAGCCAAGATAGAATAGCGGGGGAGCAGTACTTC; D: TRBD2; size: once; V: TRBV4-1; J: TRBJ2-7
CDR3: CASGKRGQGREQYF; DNA: TGTGCCAGCGGGAAACGCGGACAGGGGCGCGAGCAGTACTTC; D: TRBD1; size: -; V: TRBV7-2; J: TRBJ2-7